This TCR beta chain was captured by sequencing in a study of molecular identifiers for immune sequencing clone quantification. General study findings and limits: Spiked Jurkat TCR RNA equivalent to one cell was reportedly detectable in some 960,000 naive cells. In CMV-specific effectors, clones above 20 copies held over 99% of molecules; naive, under 1%.

Researchers sorted naive CD8 T cells as cells that were CD8+CD4-CCR7+CD45RA+. The germline V and J ends were trimmed by 4 bases and 4 bases, with 15 bases remaining between them. There are 15 residues in the CDR3. Previously described methods with listed TCR primers produced the bulk TCR libraries. One entry per CDR3 protein, called by TCRdb with MiXCR from the PCR reads. Of about 510,000 distinct CDR3 sequences in the sample, about a fifth were seen once. On this clonotype itself: Antigen: not known. Because the CDR3 is missing its conserved closing phenylalanine or tryptophan, this is likely a read error.

The clonotype comes from a human donor in good health. Some libraries in this study had Jurkat cell RNA spiked in. This chain links TRBV12-3 or TRBV12-4 with TRBJ2-3; D is tentatively TRBD1 or TRBD2 (5 bases each). Sequences were obtained from naive CD8+ T cells from blood, with Jurkat cell RNA spiked in. Subset in this sample: FACS-sorted CD8+CD4-CCR7+CD45RA+ naive T cells. The CDR3, as DNA: TGTGCCAGCAGTTACCAGGGAGTTGGGTCAGATACGCAGTATTCT. As protein: CASSYQGVGSDTQYS.